This T cell receptor beta chain emerged from a study of breast tumors, draining lymph nodes, adjacent tissues. One entry per CDR3 protein results from TCRdb running MiXCR on the multiplex PCR reads. The table includes 200,000 or so distinct CDR3 sequences, approximately 33% detected once. Study-wide results and limits: That most tumor T cells come from lymph nodes remained unproven.

There are many counts of this clonotype. Antigen specificity is unknown. The lymph nodes were axillary draining lymph nodes from breast cancer patients. This CDR3 contains 15 residues. V shed 7 bases, J shed 7 bases, and the junction held 10 bases outside the gene matches. The chain employs TRBV12-3 or TRBV12-4 and TRBJ2-1, with TRBD2 identical over 10 bases. The sequenced material came from axillary lymph node tissue. The TCR originated in a female donor with breast cancer. Some clones in this sample may be carry-over from other donors' samples. CDR3 residues: CASTILAGIVNEQFF. As DNA, the CDR3 is TGTGCCAGCACCATACTAGCGGGGATTGTTAATGAGCAGTTCTTC.